The rows below give T cell receptor beta chains drawn from one sample of a study of T cells in localized non-small cell lung cancer. Sequencing used immunoSEQ multiplex PCR; TCRdb keeps in-frame clones, though not all of them. The sample lists 1,500 to 2,000 clones; 35% to 40% were seen once. Source: normal lung tissue next to the tumor, taken before any cancer treatment. These receptors were taken from a woman aged 35-70 years with stage II lung adenocarcinoma. Each CDR3 is given with its conserved first and last residue. Each record gives: V gene, clone size, D gene, CDR3 length, J gene, CDR3 protein, CDR3 DNA. A D gene is named only where the DNA matches it firmly. The listing skips clone size in some rows; elsewhere it reads once, few, many or a size class.

>TRBV11-3|few|TRBD1|14|TRBJ1-2
CASSPIQGIRGYTF
TGTGCCAGCAGCCCGATACAGGGGATTAGAGGCTACACCTTC
>TRBV30|once|NA|15|TRBJ1-4
CAWGDSFLTNEKLFF
TGTGCCTGGGGAGACAGTTTTTTAACTAATGAAAAACTGTTTTTT
>TRBV6-8|NA|NA|14|TRBJ1-5
CASREVSGAQPQHF
TGTGCCAGCAGAGAGGTCTCGGGCGCTCAGCCCCAGCATTTT
>TRBV11-3|medium-sized|NA|14|TRBJ1-5
CASSLLQGNQPQHF
TGTGCCAGCAGCTTGTTGCAAGGGAATCAGCCCCAGCATTTT
>TRBV10-2|NA|NA|14|TRBJ2-3
CASSLSESTDTQYF
TGCGCCAGCAGTCTATCAGAAAGCACAGATACGCAGTATTTT
>TRBV30|NA|NA|13|TRBJ1-1
CAWSWGVNTEAFF
TGTGCCTGGAGTTGGGGTGTGAACACTGAAGCTTTCTTT
>TRBV6-1|NA|NA|15|TRBJ2-2
CASSEGGPHTGELFF
TGTGCCAGCAGTGAAGGGGGCCCCCACACCGGGGAGCTGTTTTTT
>TRBV23-1|few|NA|16|TRBJ1-2
CASSPHKRTSGYGYTF
TGCGCCAGCAGCCCGCACAAGCGTACTTCGGGCTATGGCTACACCTTC
>TRBV4-1|NA|NA|14|TRBJ2-7
CASSQAGTLREQYF
TGCGCCAGCAGCCAAGCGGGAACCTTACGCGAGCAGTACTTC
>TRBV28|NA|TRBD2|15|TRBJ2-3
CASIYGTSGTDTQYF
TGTGCCAGCATTTACGGGACTAGCGGCACAGATACGCAGTATTTT
>TRBV6-8|NA|NA|16|TRBJ2-7
CASSIQWGGGGLEQYF
TGTGCCAGCAGTATTCAGTGGGGAGGGGGTGGCCTCGAGCAGTACTTC
>TRBV29-1|NA|NA|15|TRBJ2-7
CSVEAPGTDNYEQYF
TGCAGCGTTGAAGCTCCCGGGACCGACAACTACGAGCAGTACTTC
>TRBV22-1|once|NA|18|TRBJ2-6
CPGSVSRSEQSRANVLTF
TGTCCTGGGAGTGTCTCCAGAAGCGAACAAAGTCGGGCCAACGTCCTGACTTTC
>TRBV19|few|NA|13|TRBJ1-1
CASSALWGTEAFF
TGTGCCAGTAGTGCCTTATGGGGCACTGAAGCTTTCTTT
>TRBV11-3|NA|TRBD1|15|TRBJ1-3
CASSFQGGSGNTIYF
TGTGCCAGCAGTTTTCAGGGGGGCTCTGGAAACACCATATATTTT
>TRBV9|medium-sized|NA|17|TRBJ2-1
CASSVGGDRRLVNEQFF
TGTGCCAGCAGCGTAGGCGGAGACAGGAGACTCGTGAATGAGCAGTTCTTC
>TRBV29-1|NA|NA|12|TRBJ1-2
CSGRTLSYGYTF
TGCAGCGGGAGGACTCTTTCCTATGGCTACACCTTC
>TRBV12-5|NA|NA|15|TRBJ1-4
CASTLRQPVNEKLFF
TGTGCCAGCACTCTTAGACAGCCGGTTAATGAAAAACTGTTTTTT
>TRBV11-3|medium-sized|NA|14|TRBJ2-1
CASSLGRRRNEQFF
TGTGCCAGCAGCTTGGGGCGAAGGCGCAATGAGCAGTTCTTC
>TRBV25-1|NA|NA|15|TRBJ2-5
CASSDADGFWETQYF
TGTGCCAGCAGTGACGCCGACGGATTCTGGGAGACCCAGTACTTC
>TRBV12-5|few|TRBD1|14|TRBJ1-1
CASGTGQMNTEAFF
TGTGCTAGTGGTACGGGACAGATGAACACTGAAGCTTTCTTT
>TRBV19|NA|NA|14|TRBJ1-5
CASSIDHSNQPQHF
TGTGCCAGTAGTATAGATCATAGCAATCAGCCCCAGCATTTT
>TRBV11-3|few|NA|16|TRBJ2-5
CASSLSPAAGVETQYF
TGTGCCAGCAGCTTATCTCCGGCGGCCGGGGTTGAGACCCAGTACTTC
>TRBV28|NA|TRBD1|12|TRBJ1-3
CASRTGLNTIYF
TGTGCCAGCAGGACAGGGCTAAACACCATATATTTT
>TRBV11-3|medium-sized|NA|16|TRBJ2-2
CASSLGGRVNTGELFF
TGTGCCAGCAGCTTAGGCGGCAGGGTAAACACCGGGGAGCTGTTTTTT
>TRBV6-8|medium-sized|NA|13|TRBJ1-1
CASSKGRFAEAFF
TGTGCCAGCAGTAAAGGGAGGTTCGCTGAAGCTTTCTTT
>TRBV11-3|few|NA|15|TRBJ2-3
CASSLGWDPTDTQYF
TGTGCCAGCAGCTTGGGTTGGGATCCCACAGATACGCAGTATTTT
>TRBV6-8|NA|TRBD2|14|TRBJ2-2
CASSERGGTGELFF
TGTGCCAGCAGTGAGCGGGGGGGCACCGGGGAGCTGTTTTTT
>TRBV4-1|large|NA|13|TRBJ2-2
CASSPPGGEELFF
TGCGCCAGCAGCCCACCCGGCGGGGAGGAGCTGTTTTTT
>TRBV19|NA|TRBD1|13|TRBJ1-2
CASSRDSNYGYTF
TGTGCCAGTAGTCGGGACAGCAACTATGGCTACACCTTC
>TRBV28|NA|NA|13|TRBJ1-2
CASKRDANYGYTF
TGTGCCAGCAAACGCGACGCTAACTATGGCTACACCTTC
>TRBV11-3|medium-sized|TRBD1|14|TRBJ1-4
CASSLIGQGEKLFF
TGTGCCAGCAGCTTGATTGGACAGGGTGAAAAACTGTTTTTT
>TRBV11-3|NA|TRBD1|16|TRBJ2-5
CASSLIDRGQQETQYF
TGTGCCAGCAGCCTAATCGACAGGGGGCAACAAGAGACCCAGTACTTC
>TRBV9|few|NA|15|TRBJ1-5
CASSSLRGGNQPQHF
TGTGCCAGCAGTTCTTTGAGAGGCGGCAATCAGCCCCAGCATTTT
>TRBV9|medium-sized|TRBD1|16|TRBJ1-1
CASTVSTGTGNTEAFF
TGTGCCAGCACGGTTTCAACCGGGACAGGCAACACTGAAGCTTTCTTT
>TRBV18|NA|TRBD1|14|TRBJ2-5
CASSPDRGGETQYF
TGTGCCAGCTCACCGGACAGGGGGGGCGAGACCCAGTACTTC
>TRBV18|NA|NA|15|TRBJ1-1
CASSSGGGGNTEAFF
TGTGCCAGCTCATCGGGTGGAGGCGGGAACACTGAAGCTTTCTTT
>TRBV7-5|few|NA|15|TRBJ2-1
CASSVPGLAGNEQFF
TGTGCCAGCAGCGTACCGGGACTAGCGGGGAACGAGCAGTTCTTC
>TRBV6-8|medium-sized|NA|18|TRBJ2-6
CASSPTVIVSSGANVLTF
TGTGCCAGCAGTCCTACAGTCATCGTGAGCTCTGGGGCCAACGTCCTGACTTTC
>TRBV6-8|few|TRBD1|13|TRBJ1-2
CASSETGDYGYTF
TGTGCCAGCAGTGAGACAGGGGACTATGGCTACACCTTC
>TRBV11-3|medium-sized|NA|15|TRBJ2-6
CASSPPASGANVLTF
TGTGCCAGCAGCCCCCCGGCCTCTGGGGCCAACGTCCTGACTTTC
>TRBV6-8|NA|TRBD1|15|TRBJ2-2
CASSYRTGNTGELFF
TGTGCCAGCAGTTACCGGACAGGGAACACCGGGGAGCTGTTTTTT
>TRBV6-1|NA|NA|17|TRBJ2-1
CASSEEDSLSSYNEQFF
TGTGCCAGCAGTGAAGAGGACAGTCTGAGTTCCTACAATGAGCAGTTCTTC
>TRBV11-3|medium-sized|TRBD1|16|TRBJ1-2
CASSPGTGKDHYGYTF
TGTGCCAGCAGCCCCGGGACAGGGAAGGATCACTATGGCTACACCTTC
>TRBV28|few|NA|15|TRBJ1-1
CASITSGGVNTEAFF
TGTGCCAGCATCACCTCGGGGGGCGTGAACACTGAAGCTTTCTTT
>TRBV18|NA|TRBD1|19|TRBJ2-5
CASSPGVSPLDRGQETQYF
TGTGCCAGCTCACCGGGAGTTTCTCCCCTCGACAGGGGACAAGAGACCCAGTACTTC
>TRBV25-1|once|TRBD2|13|TRBJ2-1
CASIGEGYNEQFF
TGTGCCAGCATCGGGGAGGGTTACAATGAGCAGTTCTTC
>TRBV30|once|TRBD1|14|TRBJ2-2
CAWRRTGNTGELFF
TGTGCCTGGAGGAGGACAGGGAACACCGGGGAGCTGTTTTTT
>TRBV1|few|NA|15|TRBJ1-2
CASSQDRATGTGYTF
TGCGCCAGCAGCCAAGATCGGGCGACAGGGACTGGCTACACCTTC
>TRBV30|few|NA|16|TRBJ1-6
CAWRARVEGLNSPLHF
TGTGCCTGGAGGGCCCGGGTAGAAGGCCTGAATTCACCCCTCCACTTT
>TRBV11-3|NA|NA|14|TRBJ2-7
CASSLNRASYEQYF
TGTGCCAGCAGCTTAAACAGAGCTTCCTACGAGCAGTACTTC
>TRBV1|medium-sized|NA|16|TRBJ2-7
CASSQDRGTDVYEQYF
TGCGCCAGCAGCCAAGATAGGGGGACAGACGTCTACGAGCAGTACTTC
>TRBV6-8|medium-sized|NA|16|TRBJ2-7
CASSSRWEAGKYEQYF
TGTGCCAGCAGTTCTCGTTGGGAGGCAGGAAAATACGAGCAGTACTTC
>TRBV11-3|NA|NA|14|TRBJ1-1
CASSLRTFNTEAFF
TGTGCCAGCAGCTTACGGACATTTAACACTGAAGCTTTCTTT
>TRBV9|medium-sized|TRBD1|15|TRBJ2-7
CASSSQGDWGYEQYF
TGTGCCAGCAGCTCCCAGGGGGATTGGGGCTACGAGCAGTACTTC
>TRBV19|NA|TRBD2|18|TRBJ2-1
CASSILPTSGGAGGEQFF
TGTGCCAGTAGTATACTCCCGACTAGCGGGGGGGCTGGCGGTGAGCAGTTCTTC
>TRBV15|NA|TRBD1|15|TRBJ1-1
CATSRETGVNTEAFF
TGTGCCACCAGCAGAGAGACAGGGGTGAACACTGAAGCTTTCTTT
>TRBV30|NA|TRBD2|14|TRBJ2-5
CAWSVLAGGETQYF
TGTGCCTGGAGTGTACTAGCGGGGGGCGAGACCCAGTACTTC
>TRBV11-3|few|NA|15|TRBJ1-1
CASSFSRVAGMEAFF
TGTGCCAGCAGCTTCTCCAGGGTGGCCGGGATGGAAGCTTTCTTT